A selection of T cell receptor beta chains follows, all from one sample in a study of blood T cell repertoires in COVID-19. The table came from immunoSEQ multiplex PCR; TCRdb's copy has only in-frame clones and leaves some out. The sample carries some 330,000 clones, around 92% recorded once. Sequenced sample: peripheral blood. The source of these receptors is a woman aged 30 to 39 with COVID-19, enrolled during active disease. Both conserved end residues are part of each CDR3. A D gene is named only where the DNA matches it firmly. Clone size, where shown, is once, few, many, or a class for clones that have expanded.

clone_size,d_call,j_call,v_call,cdr3_nt,cdr3_aa
.,.,TRBJ2-6,TRBV10-1,TGCGCCAGCAGTGAGGGGGACATCTCTGGGGCCAACGTCCTGACTTTC,CASSEGDISGANVLTF
once,.,TRBJ2-1,TRBV4-1,TGCGCCAGCAGCCAAGTGAGTAGCAATGAGCAGTTCTTC,CASSQVSSNEQFF
once,TRBD1,TRBJ2-6,TRBV27,TGTGCCAGCAGTCGGGGACAGGGGGGATACTCTGGGGCCAACGTCCTGACTTTC,CASSRGQGGYSGANVLTF
.,.,TRBJ1-5,TRBV19,TGTGCCAGTAGTGCCGGGAACGGCAATCAGCCCCAGCATTTT,CASSAGNGNQPQHF
.,TRBD1,TRBJ1-6,TRBV5-8,TGTGCCAGCAGCTCGGGACAGGGGCTAAATAATTCACCCCTCCACTTT,CASSSGQGLNNSPLHF
.,.,TRBJ1-6,TRBV11-2,TGTGCCAGCAGCCGAATCAGGGGCACCAATTATAATTCACCCCTCCACTTT,CASSRIRGTNYNSPLHF
.,.,TRBJ2-7,TRBV4-2,TGTGCCAGCAGCCAAGATTTGGGCCAGTACGAGCAGTACTTC,CASSQDLGQYEQYF
.,.,TRBJ1-1,TRBV16,TGTGCCAGCAGCCCGTCTTGGGGGGAGAAAGCTTTCTTT,CASSPSWGEKAFF
.,.,TRBJ1-6,TRBV4-1,TGCGCCAGCAGCATTGGGAGCTCCTATAATTCACCCCTCCACTTT,CASSIGSSYNSPLHF
.,TRBD1,TRBJ1-2,TRBV7-2,TGTGCCAGCTCTGGGGGACAGGGGTTGGCCTATGGCTACACCTTC,CASSGGQGLAYGYTF
once,.,TRBJ1-2,TRBV11-3,TGTGCCAGCAGCGTAAGGCCCGGGTATGGCTACACCTTC,CASSVRPGYGYTF
.,.,TRBJ1-4,TRBV10-1,TGCGCCAGCAGTGAAGTGGGGGGGAGGGAAAAAGAAAAACTGTTTTTT,CASSEVGGREKEKLFF
.,TRBD2,TRBJ2-3,TRBV27,TGTGCCAGCAGTTTTCTCCCCCCGACTAGCGTGGTTGCAGATACGCAGTATTTT,CASSFLPPTSVVADTQYF
.,TRBD1,TRBJ1-2,TRBV4-3,TGCGCCAGCAGCCAGAACCGACAGGGGTTTTATGGCTACACCTTC,CASSQNRQGFYGYTF
.,.,TRBJ2-2,TRBV9,TGTGCCAGCAGCCCGCTTAGTAACACCGGGGAGCTGTTTTTT,CASSPLSNTGELFF
.,.,TRBJ2-2,TRBV9,TGTGCCAGCAGCGTAGCTACGAGAGGGACCGGGGAGCTGTTTTTT,CASSVATRGTGELFF
.,.,TRBJ1-5,TRBV7-9,TGTGCCAGCAGCCGGAGCAATCAGCCCCAGCATTTT,CASSRSNQPQHF
once,.,TRBJ2-2,TRBV15,TGTGCCACCAAAGGGGCTCGGACCGGGGAGCTGTTTTTT,CATKGARTGELFF
.,.,TRBJ2-1,TRBV5-1,TGCGCCAGCAGCCCCAGGGGGGCCAGGGTTGAGAATGAGCAGTTCTTC,CASSPRGARVENEQFF
.,.,TRBJ2-3,TRBV3-1/TRBV3-2,TGTGCCAGCAGTGACTACCTCACAGATACGCAGTATTTT,CASSDYLTDTQYF
.,.,TRBJ2-1,TRBV28,TGTGCCAGCAGTTTTGGGGGGAACTCCTACAATGAGCAGTTCTTC,CASSFGGNSYNEQFF
.,.,TRBJ2-7,TRBV12-3/TRBV12-4,TGTGCCAGCAGTTTTGCAGGGGAGCAGTACTTC,CASSFAGEQYF
.,.,TRBJ2-7,TRBV2,TGTGCCAGCAGTACCGACAGCTACGAGCAGTACTTC,CASSTDSYEQYF
.,TRBD1,TRBJ2-4,TRBV11-2,TGTGCCAGCAGCTTAGACCGGACAGGGGAAAACATTCAGTACTTC,CASSLDRTGENIQYF
.,TRBD1,TRBJ2-2,TRBV18,TGTGCCAACCGACCGGGACAGGGAAGTACCGGGGAGCTGTTTTTT,CANRPGQGSTGELFF
once,.,TRBJ2-2,TRBV19,TGTGCCAGTACTGAATACGCGGGACTGTCCACCGGGGAGCTGTTTTTT,CASTEYAGLSTGELFF
.,.,TRBJ1-4,TRBV19,TGTGCCAGTAGTCTGGCACCTAATGAAAAACTGTTTTTT,CASSLAPNEKLFF
.,TRBD2,TRBJ2-1,TRBV10-3,TGTGCCATCCGGGCGGGGGGCTGGGATGAGCAGTTCTTC,CAIRAGGWDEQFF
.,.,TRBJ2-1,TRBV28,TGTGCCAGCAGTCCGGCAGGGGACCCCTCTCTTGAGCAGTTCTTC,CASSPAGDPSLEQFF
.,TRBD1,TRBJ1-1,TRBV7-9,TGTGCCAGCAGCTCCGCTCCAGGGGGGTGGACTGAAGCTTTCTTT,CASSSAPGGWTEAFF
once,.,TRBJ2-5,TRBV9,TGTGCCAGCAGCGTAGCCAGCGGCAGACAAGAGACCCAGTACTTC,CASSVASGRQETQYF
.,.,TRBJ2-7,TRBV7-6,TGTGCCAGCAGCCCCTTCAGGGGTGCCTACGAGCAGTACTTC,CASSPFRGAYEQYF
.,.,TRBJ1-2,TRBV21-1,TGTGCCAGCAGCCAAGGTGGCGGCTACACCTTC,CASSQGGGYTF
.,TRBD1,TRBJ1-1,TRBV30,TGTGCCTCCTCGACAGGGTACAACACTGAAGCTTTCTTT,CASSTGYNTEAFF
.,.,TRBJ1-1,TRBV7-6,TGTGCCAGCAGAGCCCCCTACGGTGACATGAACACTGAAGCTTTCTTT,CASRAPYGDMNTEAFF